Here is one TCR beta chain with its context. The sorted-subset replicate PCRs were given around 200 ng DNA, which is 30,000 to 35,000 T cell genomes. The data were produced by immunoSEQ multiplex PCR, yet TCRdb's version contains in-frame clones alone and is incomplete. Here the sample spans roughly 2.5 million clones, just over 90% being singletons. The source of the sample is a study of shared clonotypes between healthy human individuals. Germline CDR1 reads KGHSH; CDR2 reads LQKENI. The CDR3 is 13 residues long. V was pared by 3 bases and J by 8 bases, with 13 bases between. Splitting of CD4+ cells produced CD45RA+ naive and CD45RA-negative memory subsets.

V gene TRBV18 combines with J gene TRBJ2-5; D remains unclear. This receptor was identified in a man younger than 35 in good health. Specimen: naive CD4+ T cells sorted from blood. This sample's subset: CD45RA+ positively selected. CDR3 region: CASSPVSDLTQYF. The CDR3 DNA sequence: TGTGCCAGCTCACCCGTATCGGACCTCACCCAGTACTTC.